This TCR beta chain was recovered during a study of blood T cell repertoires in COVID-19. V was cut by 3 bases and J by 7 bases, with 7 bases left in between. The CDR3 extends over 12 amino acids. Germline assignment: CDR1 DFQATT and CDR2 SNEGSKA (reference sequence). Note on this clone: Other DNA sequences in this sample translate to the same CDR3.

Per the authors' pipeline: Amplification of reference gene primers provided the estimated nucleated cell counts. Only in-frame clones appear in the TCRdb table, and some are missing; sequencing was by immunoSEQ multiplex PCR. The V and J calls and clone size are taken from that table; D and trimming were inferred from the DNA. The data contain some 240,000 clones, about 80% of them singletons. This TCR was sampled from a man aged 45-65 years who had recovered from COVID-19. V gene TRBV20-1 combines with J gene TRBJ1-6; D is unresolved. Sample: PBMCs or T cells enriched from blood (not recorded which). The CDR3 region is CSASGGNSPLHF. The CDR3 bases are TGCAGTGCTAGTGGAGGCAATTCACCCCTCCACTTT.